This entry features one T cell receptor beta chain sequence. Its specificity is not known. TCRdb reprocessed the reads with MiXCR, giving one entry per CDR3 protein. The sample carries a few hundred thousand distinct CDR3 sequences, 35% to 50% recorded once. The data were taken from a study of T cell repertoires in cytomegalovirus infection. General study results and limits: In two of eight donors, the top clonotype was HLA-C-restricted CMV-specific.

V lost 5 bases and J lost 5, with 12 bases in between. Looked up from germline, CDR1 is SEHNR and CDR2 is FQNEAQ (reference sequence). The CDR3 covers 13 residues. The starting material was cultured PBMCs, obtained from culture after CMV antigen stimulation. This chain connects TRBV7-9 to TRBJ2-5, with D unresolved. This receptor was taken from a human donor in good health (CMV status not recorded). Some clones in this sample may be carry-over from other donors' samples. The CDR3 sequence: CASSDLAAETQYF. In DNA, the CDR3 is TGTGCCAGCAGCGATTTAGCAGCCGAGACCCAGTACTTC.